Each of the 27 T cell receptor beta chains below was sequenced from the same sample in a study of blood T cell repertoires in COVID-19. Assay used: immunoSEQ multiplex PCR; TCRdb lists only in-frame clones, some missing. This table holds about 210,000 clones, about four fifths found once. The sequenced sample was PBMCs or T cells enriched from blood (not recorded which). These receptors all come from a woman aged 45 to 65 with acute COVID-19.

The chain has TRBV3-1 (or the pseudogene TRBV3-2) and TRBJ2-4; tentatively, D is TRBD1 (6 bases). Germline CDR1 reads LGHDT; CDR2 reads YNNKEL (reference sequence). The CDR3 sequence is 13 residues long. Trimming cost V 3 bases and J 6 bases, with 9 bases left between them. CDR3 DNA sequence: TGTGCCAGCAGCCACCAGGGGCTAAACATTCAGTACTTC. Translated: CASSHQGLNIQYF.

This clone was counted a few times. This rearrangement joins TRBV7-2 to TRBJ1-5; the D is unclear. The germline CDR1 and CDR2 sequences are SGHTA and FQGNSA. The CDR3 runs 14 residues. V shed 1 base and J shed 2 bases, with 6 bases lying between them. CDR3 nucleotides: TGTGCCAGCAGCTTAGACACAGGCAATCAGCCCCAGCATTTT. This translates into CASSLDTGNQPQHF.

CDR3: CASSLAAGATGASDEAFF. DNA of the CDR3: TGTGCCAGCAGCTTAGCGGCGGGGGCAACTGGAGCTTCGGATGAAGCTTTCTTT. The rearrangement uses TRBV7-2 and TRBJ1-1; tentative D call: TRBD1 (6 bases). The CDR3 runs to 18 residues. The germline V gene has CDR1 SGHTA and CDR2 FQGNSA. Trimming removed 0 bases from V and 7 bases from J, with 24 bases in between.

V usage is TRBV28 and J usage is TRBJ2-7, with 9 bases fitting TRBD1. V lost 4 bases to trimming and J lost 4 bases; unmatched junction nucleotides: 2. This CDR3 region has 13 residues. The germline V gene encodes CDR1 MDHEN and CDR2 SYDVKM. Here the CDR3 DNA reads TGTGCCAGCAGTTGGACAGGGGTGTACGAGCAGTACTTC. Its protein is CASSWTGVYEQYF.

The chain joins TRBV5-1 to TRBJ1-1; 9 bases map to TRBD1. V trimming: 2 bases; J trimming: 7 bases; junction bases outside the gene matches: 3. Per germline, CDR1 SGHRS and CDR2 YFSETQ. This CDR3 spans 13 amino acids. The CDR3, as DNA: TGCGCCAGCAGCTTTGACAGGGGGATTGAAGCTTTCTTT. Translated: CASSFDRGIEAFF.

The rearrangement joins TRBV5-8 to TRBJ1-5; no firm D call. CDR1 is SGHTS, CDR2 YDEGEE, per germline. V lost 1 base to trimming and J lost 0 bases, with 14 bases between them. CDR3 size: 17 residues. The CDR3 region has the DNA TGTGCCAGCAGCTTGAGGCAGGTTACTTATAGCAATCAGCCCCAGCATTTT. This encodes CASSLRQVTYSNQPQHF.

The gene calls are TRBV7-9 and TRBJ2-7; TRBD2 matches 13 bases. The CDR3 spans 18 residues. J gave up 6 bases and V 5 bases, and 16 bases lay outside the gene matches. Germline V CDR1 and CDR2: SEHNR, FQNEAQ (reference sequence). The CDR3 region is CASSLPSTSGGLAIEQYF. The CDR3 bases are TGTGCCAGCAGCCTCCCTTCGACTAGCGGGGGGCTTGCGATCGAGCAGTACTTC.

This rearrangement joins TRBV7-2 to TRBJ2-1, with TRBD2 matching over 9 bases. Looked up from germline, CDR1 is SGHTA and CDR2 is FQGNSA. The V and J ends lost 6 bases and 7 bases, in that order; junction bases with no gene match: 7. The CDR3 extends over 14 amino acids. The CDR3 region has the DNA TGTGCCAGCAGATATAGCGGGAGTCAGAATGAGCAGTTCTTC. Translated, it gives CASRYSGSQNEQFF.

The J gene is TRBJ2-7, the V gene TRBV3-1 (or the pseudogene TRBV3-2); perhaps TRBD1 as D (6 bases). V was pared by 1 base and J by 13 bases, with 26 bases between. CDR3 length: 16 amino acids. Germline values: CDR1 LGHDT, CDR2 YNNKEL (reference sequence). CDR3 sequence (DNA): TGTGCCAGCAGCCAAGTAGCCCCGGGACACAGACTCCCAATCTACTTC. Translation gives CASSQVAPGHRLPIYF.

This chain connects TRBV6-2 or TRBV6-3 to TRBJ1-4; tentative D call: TRBD1 (6 bases). The V end was cut by 2 bases, the J end by 7 bases, with 14 bases between. The CDR3 length is 15 residues. The germline V gene has CDR1 MNHEY and CDR2 SVGEGT. CDR3 coding DNA: TGTGCCAGCAGTTACGATGGGACAAATCCTGAAAAACTGTTTTTT. Residues: CASSYDGTNPEKLFF.

J is TRBJ1-3 and V is TRBV9; 7 bases agree with TRBD1. Trimming took 3 bases from V and 4 from J; bases not matched to a gene: 7. This CDR3 is 15 amino acids long. Germline loops: CDR1 SGDLS, CDR2 YYNGEE. The CDR3 bases are TGTGCCAGCAGCGGGGGAGACAGGGTCGGAAACACCATATATTTT. Translating it yields CASSGGDRVGNTIYF.

The chain combines TRBV6-2 or TRBV6-3 with TRBJ2-7, with D perhaps matching TRBD1 (6 bases). The CDR3 is 15 amino acids. V was trimmed by 5 bases and J by 2 bases, leaving 16 bases between them. CDR1 is MNHEY, CDR2 SVGEGT, per germline. As DNA, the CDR3 is TGTGCCAGCAGTCCACTAAGGACAGTTGCCTACGAGCAGTACTTC. This gives the protein CASSPLRTVAYEQYF.

CDR3 nucleotides: TGCGCCAGCAGCTTAAGCGGGGACTCCTACGAGCAGTACTTC. Its protein is CASSLSGDSYEQYF. The chain couples TRBV5-1 to TRBJ2-7, with 7 bases lining up with TRBD2. After removal of 2 bases from V and 0 bases from J, the junction contained 2 bases not matched to a gene. The CDR3 sequence is 14 residues long. The germline gives CDR1 SGHRS, CDR2 YFSETQ. The full variable domain, in which reference TRBV5-1 and TRBJ2-7 provide the parts outside the CDR3, is KAGVTQTPRYLIKTRGQQVTLSCSPISGHRSVSWYQQTPGQGLQFLFEYFSETQRNKGNFPGRFSGRQFSNSRSEMNVSTLELGDSALYLCASSLSGDSYEQYFGPGTRLTVT.

The count of this clone is one. This chain uses TRBV6-5 with TRBJ2-7, with 9 bases matching TRBD1. Germline CDR1 and CDR2: MNHEY and SVGAGI. This CDR3 region has 15 residues. With 6 bases clipped from V and 2 bases from J, the junction kept 8 bases outside the gene matches. As DNA, the CDR3 is TGTGCCAGCAGAGACCTGGGACAGGGAACCTACGAGCAGTACTTC. This encodes CASRDLGQGTYEQYF.

The chain employs TRBV9 and TRBJ2-3, with a tentative D call TRBD1 (6 bases). Germline V gives CDR1 SGDLS, CDR2 YYNGEE. The CDR3 length is 13 residues. V dropped 7 bases and J dropped 5 bases, with 14 bases sitting between them. The DNA for the CDR3 is TGTGCCAGCGCCCTAGGGGGTTTAGATACGCAGTATTTT. Translating gives CASALGGLDTQYF.

V usage is TRBV29-1 and J usage is TRBJ2-7; D tentatively fits TRBD1 or TRBD2 (6 bases each). Deletions cut 7 bases from V and 6 bases from J, with 10 bases between. This CDR3 contains 10 residues. Germline CDR1 reads SQVTM; CDR2 reads ANQGSEA. CDR3 in amino acids: CSGGDIEQYF. The CDR3 coding sequence is TGCAGCGGGGGGGACATCGAGCAGTACTTC.

This clone has just one count. This sequence joins TRBV28 and TRBJ2-7; 9 positions match TRBD1. Germline loops: CDR1 MDHEN, CDR2 SYDVKM. V trimming: 6 bases; J trimming: 6 bases; junction bases outside the gene matches: 12. This CDR3 comprises 15 residues. CDR3 residues: CASSPSRDRAPEQYF. The DNA of the CDR3 is TGTGCCAGCAGCCCTAGCCGGGACAGGGCCCCCGAGCAGTACTTC.

The chain is built from TRBV2 and TRBJ1-2; 9 bases are shared with TRBD1. The V gene end was trimmed by 7 bases and the J gene end by 6 bases; junction bases not matched to a gene: 9. The CDR3 has 14 residues. Germline assignment: CDR1 SNHLY and CDR2 FYNNEI. The CDR3 here is CASKPTGTGNGYTF. The CDR3, as DNA: TGTGCCAGCAAACCCACCGGGACAGGGAATGGCTACACCTTC.

This clone has a handful of counts. The chain couples TRBV28 to TRBJ1-6, with TRBD1 matching 12 bases. This CDR3 spans 15 amino acids. V was clipped by 6 bases and J by 9 bases; unmatched bases: 6. Germline lookup yields CDR1 MDHEN and CDR2 SYDVKM. CDR3 sequence reads: CASRDRDRGLSPLHF. The CDR3 DNA reads TGTGCCAGCAGGGACCGGGACAGGGGGCTTTCACCCCTCCACTTT.

J is TRBJ2-3 and V is TRBV25-1, with D possibly TRBD2 on 6 matching bases. The CDR3 totals 15 residues. V was trimmed by 3 bases and J by 2 bases, leaving 12 bases between them. The germline gives CDR1 MGHDK, CDR2 SYGVNS. The chain's CDR3 is CASSDGGANTDTQYF. Here the CDR3 DNA reads TGTGCCAGCAGTGACGGAGGGGCGAACACAGATACGCAGTATTTT.

The rearrangement uses TRBV7-9 and TRBJ2-3; D may be TRBD2 (6 bases). V gave up 1 base and J gave up 6 bases, with 14 bases separating them. The CDR3 covers 15 residues. Per the germline V gene, CDR1 is SEHNR and CDR2 is FQNEAQ (reference sequence). The CDR3 DNA sequence: TGTGCCAGCAGCTTAGACGGGGGATCTATGGATACGCAGTATTTT. This translates into CASSLDGGSMDTQYF.

This clone was recorded once. The CDR3 is CASSQEKLAGGHDSYEQYF. The CDR3 nucleotides read TGTGCCAGCAGCCAAGAGAAACTAGCGGGGGGCCACGACTCCTACGAGCAGTACTTC. V gene TRBV3-1 (or the pseudogene TRBV3-2) combines with J gene TRBJ2-7; 12 bases line up with TRBD2. Germline V gene sequence: CDR1 LGHDT, CDR2 YNNKEL (reference sequence). This CDR3 region has 19 residues. V trimming: 0 bases; J trimming: 0 bases; junction bases outside the gene matches: 9.

The CDR3, as DNA: TGTGCCAGCACTCCAGGAGCGGGGGGTCGCAATTACGAGCAGTACTTC. It translates to CASTPGAGGRNYEQYF. This chain uses TRBV11-3 with TRBJ2-7; 9 bases agree with TRBD2. The CDR3 is 16 residues long. V shed 7 bases, J shed 4 bases, and the junction held 14 bases outside the gene matches. Looked up from germline, CDR1 is SGHNT and CDR2 is YENEEA.

This clone was seen only a few times. The V and J genes are TRBV24-1 and TRBJ1-4; tentatively, D is TRBD1 (6 bases). Germline CDR1 KGHDR, CDR2 SFDVKD. The V gene lost 5 bases and the J gene lost 4 bases, with 13 bases spanning the gap. CDR3 length: 15 residues. The CDR3 DNA reads as TGTGCCACCAGTGGGGGAGGGACAAGTAATGAAAAACTGTTTTTT. Its protein product is CATSGGGTSNEKLFF.

The chain employs TRBV4-3 and TRBJ2-7, with D possibly matching TRBD2 (5 bases). Germline V gene data show CDR1 as LGHNA and CDR2 as YSLEER. V gave up 1 base and J gave up 3 bases, with 16 bases separating them. The CDR3 covers 16 residues. The DNA of the CDR3 is TGCGCCAGCAGCCAAGGGGATGGAACTAGTCACTACGAGCAGTACTTC. Its protein product is CASSQGDGTSHYEQYF.

The rearrangement joins TRBV6-5 to TRBJ1-5; unclear D gene. The V end lost 6 bases, the J end lost 3 bases, and 9 bases lay between the germline ends. This CDR3 is built from 13 residues. Germline V gene lookup returns CDR1 MNHEY and CDR2 SVGAGI. The CDR3 protein is CASSRHLNQPQHF. The DNA of the CDR3 is TGTGCCAGCAGCCGACACCTCAATCAGCCCCAGCATTTT.

The V gene is TRBV14, the J gene TRBJ2-7; D remains unclear. The CDR3 sequence is 13 residues long. Germline values: CDR1 SGHDN, CDR2 FVKESK. Deletions cut 4 bases from V and 2 bases from J, with 9 bases between. The CDR3 DNA reads TGTGCCAGCAGCCGCCTAGACCCCTACGAGCAGTACTTC. As protein: CASSRLDPYEQYF.